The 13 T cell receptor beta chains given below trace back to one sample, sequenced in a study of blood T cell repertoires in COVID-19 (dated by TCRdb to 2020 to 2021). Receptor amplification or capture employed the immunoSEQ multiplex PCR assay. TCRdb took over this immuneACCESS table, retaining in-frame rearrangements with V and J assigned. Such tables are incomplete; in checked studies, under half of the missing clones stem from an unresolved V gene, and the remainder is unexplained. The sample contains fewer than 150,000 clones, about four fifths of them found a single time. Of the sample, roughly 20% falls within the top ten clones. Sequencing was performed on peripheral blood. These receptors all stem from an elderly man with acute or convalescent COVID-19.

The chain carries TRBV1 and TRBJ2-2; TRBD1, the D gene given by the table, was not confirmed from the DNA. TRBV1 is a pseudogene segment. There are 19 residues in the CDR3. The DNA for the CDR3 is TGCACCAGCAGCCAAGAGCCAGGGGGTTTACGGTCTTACACCGGGGAGCTGTTTTTT. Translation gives CTSSQEPGGLRSYTGELFF.

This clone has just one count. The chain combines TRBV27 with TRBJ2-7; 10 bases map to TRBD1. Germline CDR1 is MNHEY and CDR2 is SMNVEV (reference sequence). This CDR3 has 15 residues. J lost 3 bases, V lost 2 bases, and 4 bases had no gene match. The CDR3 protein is CASSLRDRGIYEQYF. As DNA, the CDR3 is TGTGCCAGCAGTTTAAGGGACAGGGGTATCTACGAGCAGTACTTC.

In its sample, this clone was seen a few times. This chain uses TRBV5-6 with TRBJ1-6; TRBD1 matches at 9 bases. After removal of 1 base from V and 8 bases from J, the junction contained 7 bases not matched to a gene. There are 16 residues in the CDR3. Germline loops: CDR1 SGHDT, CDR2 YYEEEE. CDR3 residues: CASSLIKGQGHSPLHF. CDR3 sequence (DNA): TGTGCCAGCAGCTTGATTAAGGGACAGGGTCATTCACCCCTCCACTTT. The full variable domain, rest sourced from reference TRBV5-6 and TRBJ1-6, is DAGVTQSPTHLIKTRGQQVTLRCSPKSGHDTVSWYQQALGQGPQFIFQYYEEEERQRGNFPDRFSGHQFPNYSSELNVNALLLGDSALYLCASSLIKGQGHSPLHFGNGTRLTVT.

The DNA for the CDR3 is TGTGCCAGTAGTCTCCGGGGCTCCTACGAGCAGTACTTC. It codes for CASSLRGSYEQYF. This chain joins TRBV19 and TRBJ2-7; D is possibly TRBD2 (5 bases). Germline V gives CDR1 LNHDA, CDR2 SQIVND (reference sequence). V dropped 5 bases and J dropped 0 bases, with 8 bases sitting between them. This CDR3 has 13 residues. The complete variable domain, with remaining parts taken from reference TRBV19 and TRBJ2-7, reads DGGITQSPKYLFRKEGQNVTLSCEQNLNHDAMYWYRQDPGQGLRLIYYSQIVNDFQKGDIAEGYSVSREKKESFPLTVTSAQKNPTAFYLCASSLRGSYEQYFGPGTRLTVT.

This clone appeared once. This chain's CDR3 is CASARGGSTDTQYF. CDR3 nucleotide sequence: TGTGCCAGTGCGCGGGGGGGCAGCACAGATACGCAGTATTTT. The chain joins TRBV7-3 to TRBJ2-3, with TRBD2 matching over 9 bases. Germline CDR1 and CDR2: SGHTA and FQGTGA. This CDR3 comprises 14 residues. J was trimmed by 0 bases and V by 9 bases; bases with no gene match: 4.

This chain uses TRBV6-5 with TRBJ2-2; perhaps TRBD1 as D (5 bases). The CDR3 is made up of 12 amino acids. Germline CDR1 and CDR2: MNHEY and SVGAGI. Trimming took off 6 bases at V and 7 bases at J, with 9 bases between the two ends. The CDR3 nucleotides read TGTGCCAGCAGGCAAAGGGGCGGGGAGCTGTTTTTT. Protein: CASRQRGGELFF.

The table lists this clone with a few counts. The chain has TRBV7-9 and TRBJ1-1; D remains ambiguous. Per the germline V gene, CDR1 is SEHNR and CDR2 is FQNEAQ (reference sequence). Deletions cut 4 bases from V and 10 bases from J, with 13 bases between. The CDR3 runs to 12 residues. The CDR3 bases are TGTGCCAGCAGCTCATCGGTCCCGGTAGCTTTCTTT. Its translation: CASSSSVPVAFF.

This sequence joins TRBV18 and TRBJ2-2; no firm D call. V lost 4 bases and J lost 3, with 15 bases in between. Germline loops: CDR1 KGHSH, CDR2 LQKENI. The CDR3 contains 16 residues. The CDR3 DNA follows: TGTGCCAGCTCACTCCCCGAGGTGAGCTACACCGGGGAGCTGTTTTTT. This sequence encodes CASSLPEVSYTGELFF.

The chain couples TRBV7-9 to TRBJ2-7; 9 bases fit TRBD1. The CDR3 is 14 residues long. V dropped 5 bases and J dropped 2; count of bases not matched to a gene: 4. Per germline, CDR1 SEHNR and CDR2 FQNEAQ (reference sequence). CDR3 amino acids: CASSVTGGTYEQYF. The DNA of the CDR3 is TGTGCCAGCAGCGTGACAGGGGGGACCTACGAGCAGTACTTC.

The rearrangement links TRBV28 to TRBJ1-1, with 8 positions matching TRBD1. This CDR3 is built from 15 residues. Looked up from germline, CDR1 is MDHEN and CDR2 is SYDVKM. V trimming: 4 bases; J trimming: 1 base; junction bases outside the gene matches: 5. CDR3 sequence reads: CASSSFTGGNTEAFF. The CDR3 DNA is TGTGCCAGCAGTTCCTTTACAGGGGGGAACACTGAAGCTTTCTTT.

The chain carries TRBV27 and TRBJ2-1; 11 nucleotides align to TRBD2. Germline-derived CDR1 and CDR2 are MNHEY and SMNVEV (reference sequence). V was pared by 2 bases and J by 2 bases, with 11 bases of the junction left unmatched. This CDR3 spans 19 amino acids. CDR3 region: CASSLQGLAGGRPYNEQFF. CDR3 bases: TGTGCCAGCAGTTTACAAGGTCTAGCGGGGGGACGCCCCTACAATGAGCAGTTCTTC.

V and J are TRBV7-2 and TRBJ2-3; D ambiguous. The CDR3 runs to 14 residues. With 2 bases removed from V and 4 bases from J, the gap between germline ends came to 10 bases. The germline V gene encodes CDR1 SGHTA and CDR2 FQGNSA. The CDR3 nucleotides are TGTGCCAGCAGCTTAAATAGCTTTCCAGATACGCAGTATTTT. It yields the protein CASSLNSFPDTQYF.

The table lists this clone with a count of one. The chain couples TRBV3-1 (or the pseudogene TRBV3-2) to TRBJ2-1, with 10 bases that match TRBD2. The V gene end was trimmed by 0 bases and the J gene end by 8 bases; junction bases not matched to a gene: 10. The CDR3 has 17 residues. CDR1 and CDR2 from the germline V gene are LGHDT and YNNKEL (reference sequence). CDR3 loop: CASSQDGRAGGHHEQFF. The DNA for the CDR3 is TGTGCCAGCAGCCAAGATGGAAGAGCGGGGGGGCATCATGAGCAGTTCTTC.